The next 15 T cell receptor beta chains were all read from a single sample in a study of blood T cells in healthy people across ages. Sample-barcoded 5' priming and a J-beta primer mix drove a second PCR of roughly 7 to 11 cycles. MiXCR, run by TCRdb on the 5' RACE reads, gives a single entry per CDR3 protein. Of hundreds of thousands of distinct CDR3 sequences in the sample, roughly 30% were seen once. Sequenced material: blood. These TCRs come from a woman of 80 years or more in good health.

Comments on this clonotype: Possible read error: a much larger clone is one base away. The chain links TRBV7-2 to TRBJ2-7; tentatively, D is TRBD2 (6 bases). The length of the CDR3 is 15 residues. Trimming left V 3 bases short and J 7 bases short, with 19 bases between. Germline CDR1 SGHTA, CDR2 FQGNSA. CDR3 residues: CASSLRGLSYNEQYF. DNA for the CDR3: TGTGCCAGCAGCTTGCGGGGACTCTCCTACAATGAGCAGTACTTC.

This clonotype was seen many times. The rearrangement links TRBV6-1 to TRBJ2-5, with TRBD2 matching 11 bases. V shed 0 bases, J shed 2 bases, and the junction held 5 bases outside the gene matches. The CDR3 has 17 residues. Germline CDR1 reads MNHNS; CDR2 reads SASEGT. DNA of the CDR3: TGTGCCAGCAGTGAAGCTAGCGGGGGGGCCTTACAAGAGACCCAGTACTTC. Translated, it gives CASSEASGGALQETQYF.

This clonotype appeared many times. The chain uses TRBV4-3 and TRBJ1-4; D is undetermined. The germline CDR1 and CDR2 sequences are LGHNA and YSLEER. The CDR3 is made up of 16 amino acids. V lost 0 bases, J lost 0 bases, and 8 bases lay in between. CDR3 sequence: CASSQDLRSTNEKLFF. In nucleotides, the CDR3 is TGCGCCAGCAGCCAAGATCTGAGGTCAACTAATGAAAAACTGTTTTTT.

The J gene is TRBJ2-2, the V gene TRBV27, with 9 bases fitting TRBD1. The CDR3 is made up of 17 amino acids. Losses at the gene ends were 1 base for V and 4 bases for J; bases not matched to a gene: 7. Germline assignment: CDR1 MNHEY and CDR2 SMNVEV (reference sequence). The CDR3 protein is CASSLLGQGLSTGELFF. The CDR3 region has the DNA TGTGCCAGCAGTTTATTGGGACAGGGTCTAAGCACCGGGGAGCTGTTTTTT.

This clonotype has a handful of counts. A single base separates this from a much larger clone, so it may be a read error. The rearrangement joins TRBV4-3 to TRBJ1-6; possibly TRBD1 for D (5 bases). The V end lost 1 base, the J end lost 6 bases, and 10 bases lay between the germline ends. The CDR3 runs 15 residues. The germline V gene has CDR1 LGHNA and CDR2 YSLEER. This chain's CDR3 is CASSQGGTANSPLHF. In nucleotides, the CDR3 is TGCGCCAGCAGCCAAGGCGGGACGGCTAATTCACCCCTCCACTTT.

This clonotype was observed many times. The chain couples TRBV7-3 to TRBJ1-6; no clear D. Trimming took 2 bases from V and 8 from J, leaving 10 bases between them. CDR1 SGHTA and CDR2 FQGTGA come from the germline V gene. The CDR3 contains 14 residues. In DNA form, the CDR3 reads TGTGCCAGCAGCTTACAAGCGGACGATTCACCCCTCCACTTT. It yields the protein CASSLQADDSPLHF.

This clonotype was counted only a few times. The CDR3 sequence is CASSSGQNNSPLHF. Here the CDR3 DNA reads TGTGCCAGCAGTTCGGGCCAAAATAATTCACCCCTCCACTTT. This chain joins TRBV12-3 or TRBV12-4 and TRBJ1-6; D gene ambiguous. V was pared by 4 bases and J by 5 bases, with 9 bases between. This CDR3 contains 14 residues.

Ten or more counts support this clonotype. This chain uses TRBV19 with TRBJ1-4; tentative D call: TRBD1 (5 bases). The CDR3 has 15 amino acids. Trimming removed 0 bases at V and 8 bases at J, with 13 bases between. Per germline, CDR1 LNHDA and CDR2 SQIVND (reference sequence). The CDR3 region is CASSIDHAGQEKLFF. CDR3 nucleotide sequence: TGTGCCAGTAGTATAGATCATGCAGGGCAAGAAAAACTGTTTTTT.

The chain uses TRBV20-1 and TRBJ2-2, with 7 positions matching TRBD1. With V trimmed by 0 bases and J by 3 bases, 7 bases remained unmatched. The CDR3 runs 16 residues. Germline CDR1 reads DFQATT; CDR2 reads SNEGSKA (reference sequence). The DNA for the CDR3 is TGCAGTGCTAGAGACTTCCGGACAGGATACACCGGGGAGCTGTTTTTT. It is translated as CSARDFRTGYTGELFF.

Comment on this clonotype: A much larger clonotype is one base distant, so this may be a read error. The J gene is TRBJ2-7, the V gene TRBV7-7, with TRBD1 matching over 11 bases. The J call is in doubt because the DNA end fits TRBJ2-5 better. CDR3 size: 15 residues. CDR1 and CDR2 from the germline V gene are SSHAT and FNYEAQ (reference sequence). CDR3: CASSPPGTGGQTQYF. CDR3 bases: TGTGCCAGCAGCCCCCCCGGGACAGGGGGACAGACCCAGTACTTC.

Only a few counts were recorded for this clonotype. This clone may be a read error of a much larger clone one base away. The J gene is TRBJ1-1, the V gene TRBV9; TRBD1 might be the D (6 bases). The CDR3 spans 15 residues. V lost 4 bases and J 11 bases, leaving 24 bases between the germline ends. CDR1 SGDLS and CDR2 YYNGEE come from the germline V gene. The CDR3 here is CASSPRMGQRSMAFF. In DNA, the CDR3 is TGTGCCAGCAGCCCCAGGATGGGACAAAGATCGATGGCTTTCTTT.

In regard to this clonotype: Germline and junction disagree at one end, which may indicate a read error. V gene TRBV5-1 combines with J gene TRBJ1-2, with unresolved D. Germline V gives CDR1 SGHRS, CDR2 YFSETQ. This CDR3 has 14 amino acids. The CDR3 protein is CASSLDLRSYGYTF. The DNA for the CDR3 is TGCGCTAGCAGCTTGGATCTGAGGAGCTATGGCTACACCTTC.

This clonotype was recorded many times. The chain uses TRBV20-1 and TRBJ2-3, with 7 bases lining up with TRBD1. The CDR3 is made up of 13 amino acids. From germline, CDR1 is DFQATT and CDR2 SNEGSKA (reference sequence). V shed 5 bases, J shed 2 bases, and the junction held 4 bases outside the gene matches. DNA of the CDR3: TGCAGTGCTTCGGACAGGCACACAGATACGCAGTATTTT. Its protein product is CSASDRHTDTQYF.

The J gene is TRBJ1-6, the V gene TRBV30; 9 bases fit TRBD1. The CDR3 has 14 amino acids. V shed 3 bases, J shed 7 bases, and the junction held 4 bases outside the gene matches. The germline V gene encodes CDR1 GTSNPN and CDR2 SVGIG (reference sequence). The chain's CDR3 is CAWRETGGNSPLHF. CDR3 bases: TGTGCCTGGAGGGAGACAGGGGGAAATTCACCCCTCCACTTT.

This clonotype was counted ten times or more. J is TRBJ2-3 and V is TRBV27; D not resolved. The CDR3 extends over 14 amino acids. In germline, CDR1 is MNHEY, CDR2 SMNVEV (reference sequence). Between the trimmed V and J ends, which lost 6 bases and 5 bases, there was a span of 15 bases. The CDR3 protein is CASSRITWGDTQYF. DNA for the CDR3: TGTGCCAGCAGCCGGATAACTTGGGGAGATACGCAGTATTTT.